Detailed here is one T cell receptor beta chain. Its cognate antigen is unknown. A read error may account for a junction end that differs from germline. The data stem from a study of shared clonotypes between healthy human individuals. The naive CD8 subset, CD45RO-negative cells positively selected for CCR7, excluded terminally differentiated effector memory CD45RA+ cells. The authors loaded roughly 180 ng DNA, approximately 30,000 T cell genomes, into sorted-subset replicate PCRs. Assay: immunoSEQ multiplex PCR; the TCRdb copy retains only in-frame clones and omits some. The table shows roughly 590,000 clones, with less than 97% occurring only once. Study observations and caveats: Rarefaction showed sorted-subset sequencing was incomplete despite large depth.

The CDR3 spans 11 residues. CDR1 SNHLY and CDR2 FYNNEI come from the germline V gene. The chain is built from TRBV2 and TRBJ2-7; 12 bases are a match to TRBD2. The sequence came from a woman aged 30 to 39 in good health. Sequenced material: naive CD8+ T cells sorted from blood. CDR3 DNA sequence: TGTGCCAGCAGCGACGGACTAGCGGGAAGATTC. Residues: CASSDGLAGRF.